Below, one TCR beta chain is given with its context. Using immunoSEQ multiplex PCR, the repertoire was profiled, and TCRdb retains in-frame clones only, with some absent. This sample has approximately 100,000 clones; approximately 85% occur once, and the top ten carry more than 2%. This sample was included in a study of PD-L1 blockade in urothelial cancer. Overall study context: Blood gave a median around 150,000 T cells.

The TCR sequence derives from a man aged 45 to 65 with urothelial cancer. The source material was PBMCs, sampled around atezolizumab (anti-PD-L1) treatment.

DNA for the CDR3: TGTGCCAGCAGCCTACTAGCGACCCGCACAGATACGCAGTATTTT. Protein sequence: CASSLLATRTDTQYF. This chain joins TRBV14 and TRBJ2-3; TRBD2 aligns across 7 bases. The CDR3 contains 15 residues. In germline, CDR1 is SGHDN, CDR2 FVKESK. With 4 bases clipped from V and 1 base from J, the junction kept 5 bases outside the gene matches.